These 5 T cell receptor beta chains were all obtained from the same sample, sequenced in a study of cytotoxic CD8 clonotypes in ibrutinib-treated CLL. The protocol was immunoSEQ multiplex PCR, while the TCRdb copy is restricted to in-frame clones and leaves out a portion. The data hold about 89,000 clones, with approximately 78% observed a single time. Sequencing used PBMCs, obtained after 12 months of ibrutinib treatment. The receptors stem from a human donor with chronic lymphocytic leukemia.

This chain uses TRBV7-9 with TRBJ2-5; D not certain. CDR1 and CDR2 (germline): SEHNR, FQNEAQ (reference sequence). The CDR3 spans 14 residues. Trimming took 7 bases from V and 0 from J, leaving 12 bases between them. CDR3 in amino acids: CASTATGNQETQYF. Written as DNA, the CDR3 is TGTGCCAGCACTGCAACTGGTAACCAAGAGACCCAGTACTTC. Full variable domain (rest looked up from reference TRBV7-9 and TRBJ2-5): DTGVSQNPRHKITKRGQNVTFRCDPISEHNRLYWYRQTLGQGPEFLTYFQNEAQLEKSRLLSDRFSAERPKGSFSTLEIQRTEQGDSAMYLCASTATGNQETQYFGPGTRLLVL.

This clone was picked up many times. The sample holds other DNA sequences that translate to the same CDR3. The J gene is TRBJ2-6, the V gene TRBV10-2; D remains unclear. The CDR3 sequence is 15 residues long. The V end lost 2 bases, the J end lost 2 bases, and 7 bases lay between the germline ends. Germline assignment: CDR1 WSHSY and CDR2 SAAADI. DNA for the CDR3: TGCGCCAGCAGTGAGGGGGTTACTGGGGCCAACGTCCTGACTTTC. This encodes CASSEGVTGANVLTF.

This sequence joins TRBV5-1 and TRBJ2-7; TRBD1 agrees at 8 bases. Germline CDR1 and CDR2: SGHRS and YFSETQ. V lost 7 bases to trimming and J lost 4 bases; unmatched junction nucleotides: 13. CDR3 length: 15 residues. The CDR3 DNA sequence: TGCGCCAGCGCTCAACAACCCAGGGGGCATTACGAGCAGTACTTC. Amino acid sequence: CASAQQPRGHYEQYF.

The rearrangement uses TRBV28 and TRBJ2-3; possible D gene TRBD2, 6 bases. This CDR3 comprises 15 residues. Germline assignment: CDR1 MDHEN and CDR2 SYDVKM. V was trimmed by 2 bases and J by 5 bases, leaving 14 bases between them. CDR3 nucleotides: TGTGCCAGCAGTTTACGCGGGGCGCCACAAGATACGCAGTATTTT. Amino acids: CASSLRGAPQDTQYF.

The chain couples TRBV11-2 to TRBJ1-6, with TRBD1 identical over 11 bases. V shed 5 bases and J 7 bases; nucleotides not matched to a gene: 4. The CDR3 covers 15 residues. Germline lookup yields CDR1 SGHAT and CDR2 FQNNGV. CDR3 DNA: TGTGCCAGCAGCCCCCGGACAGGGGGCAATTCACCCCTCCACTTT. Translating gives CASSPRTGGNSPLHF.